The sequence of this T cell receptor beta chain was determined in a study of CD8 T cells in ankylosing spondylitis. One entry per CDR3 protein results from TCRdb running MiXCR on the 5' RACE reads. The data hold about 110,000 distinct CDR3 sequences, with about 25% observed a single time. The specimen sequenced was synovial fluid, either unsorted or a sorted T cell fraction (not recorded which). The TCR sequence derives from a male donor with ankylosing spondylitis.

The CDR3 sequence: CASSYVAGVKSGELFF. CDR3 DNA: TGTGCCAGCAGTTACGTAGCGGGAGTGAAATCCGGGGAGCTGTTTTTT. The chain links TRBV27 to TRBJ2-2; the match to TRBD2 covers 9 bases. J gave up 6 bases and V 4 bases, and 9 bases lay outside the gene matches. The CDR3 contains 16 residues. Germline loops: CDR1 MNHEY, CDR2 SMNVEV (reference sequence).